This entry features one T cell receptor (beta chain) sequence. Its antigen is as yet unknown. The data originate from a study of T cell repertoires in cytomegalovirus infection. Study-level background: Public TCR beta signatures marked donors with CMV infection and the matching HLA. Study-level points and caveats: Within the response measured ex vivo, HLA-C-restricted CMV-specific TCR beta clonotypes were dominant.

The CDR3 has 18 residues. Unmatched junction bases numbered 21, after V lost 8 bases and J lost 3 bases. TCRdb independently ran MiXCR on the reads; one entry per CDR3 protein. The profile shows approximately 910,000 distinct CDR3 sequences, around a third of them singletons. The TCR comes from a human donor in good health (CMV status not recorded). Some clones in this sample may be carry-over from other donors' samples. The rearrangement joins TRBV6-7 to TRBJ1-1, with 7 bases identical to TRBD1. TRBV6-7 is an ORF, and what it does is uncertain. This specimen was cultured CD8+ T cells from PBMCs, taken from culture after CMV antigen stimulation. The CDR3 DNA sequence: TGTGCCAGCTACCTAGCGGACAGGAGAAAATACTGGGACACTGAAGCTTTCTTT. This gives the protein CASYLADRRKYWDTEAFF.